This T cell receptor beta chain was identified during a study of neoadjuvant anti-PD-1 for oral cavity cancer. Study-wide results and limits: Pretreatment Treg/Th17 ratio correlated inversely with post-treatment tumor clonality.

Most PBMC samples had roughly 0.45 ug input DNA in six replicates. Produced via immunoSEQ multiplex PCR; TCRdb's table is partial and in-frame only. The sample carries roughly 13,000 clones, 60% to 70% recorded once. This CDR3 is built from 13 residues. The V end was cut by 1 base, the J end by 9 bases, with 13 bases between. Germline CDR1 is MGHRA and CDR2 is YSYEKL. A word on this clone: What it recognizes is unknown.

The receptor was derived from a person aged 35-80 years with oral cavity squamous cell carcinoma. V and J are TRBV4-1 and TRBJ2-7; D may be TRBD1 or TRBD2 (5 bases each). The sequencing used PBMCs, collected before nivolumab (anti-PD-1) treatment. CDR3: CASSQGEGRGQYF. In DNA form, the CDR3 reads TGCGCCAGCAGCCAAGGAGAGGGGAGAGGGCAGTACTTC.